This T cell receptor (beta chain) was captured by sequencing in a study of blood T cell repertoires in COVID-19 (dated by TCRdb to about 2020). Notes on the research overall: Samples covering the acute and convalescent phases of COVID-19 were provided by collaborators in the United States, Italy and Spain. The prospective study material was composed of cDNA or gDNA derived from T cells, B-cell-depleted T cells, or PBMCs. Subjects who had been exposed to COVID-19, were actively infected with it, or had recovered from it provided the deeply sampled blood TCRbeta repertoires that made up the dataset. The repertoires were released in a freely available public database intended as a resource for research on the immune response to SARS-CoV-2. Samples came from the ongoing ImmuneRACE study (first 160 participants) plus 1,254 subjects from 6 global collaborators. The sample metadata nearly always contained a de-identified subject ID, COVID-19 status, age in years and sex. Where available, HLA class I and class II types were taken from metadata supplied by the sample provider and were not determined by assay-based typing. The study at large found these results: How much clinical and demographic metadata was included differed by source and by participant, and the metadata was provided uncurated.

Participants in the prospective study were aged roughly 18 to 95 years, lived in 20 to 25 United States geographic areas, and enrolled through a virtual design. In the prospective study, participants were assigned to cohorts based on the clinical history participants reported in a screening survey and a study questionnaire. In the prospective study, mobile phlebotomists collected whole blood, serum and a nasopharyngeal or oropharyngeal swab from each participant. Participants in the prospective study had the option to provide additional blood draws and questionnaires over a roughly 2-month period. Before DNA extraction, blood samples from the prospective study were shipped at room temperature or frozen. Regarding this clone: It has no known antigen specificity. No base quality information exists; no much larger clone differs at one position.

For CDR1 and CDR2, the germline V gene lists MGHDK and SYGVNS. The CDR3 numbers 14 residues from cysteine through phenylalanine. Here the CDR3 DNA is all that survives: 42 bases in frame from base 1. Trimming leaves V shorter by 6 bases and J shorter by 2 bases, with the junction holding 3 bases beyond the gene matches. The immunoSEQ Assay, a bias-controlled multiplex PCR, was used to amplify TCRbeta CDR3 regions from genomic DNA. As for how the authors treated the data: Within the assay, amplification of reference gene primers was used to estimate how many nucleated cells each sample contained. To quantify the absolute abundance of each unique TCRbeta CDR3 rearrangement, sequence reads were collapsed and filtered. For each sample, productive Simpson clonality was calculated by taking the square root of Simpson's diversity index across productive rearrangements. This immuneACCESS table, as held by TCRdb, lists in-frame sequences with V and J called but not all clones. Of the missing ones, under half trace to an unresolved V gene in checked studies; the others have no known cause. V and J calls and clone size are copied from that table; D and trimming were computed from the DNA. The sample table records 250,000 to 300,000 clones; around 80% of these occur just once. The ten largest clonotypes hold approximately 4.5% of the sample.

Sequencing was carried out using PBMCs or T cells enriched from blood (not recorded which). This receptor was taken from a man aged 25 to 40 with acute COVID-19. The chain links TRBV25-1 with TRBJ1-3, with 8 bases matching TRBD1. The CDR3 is CASSRQGTGNTIYF. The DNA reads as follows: TGTGCCAGCAGCCGACAGGGGACTGGAAACACCATATATTTT.